This is a list of T cell receptor beta chains from one sample in a study of T cells in Graves' hyperthyroidism and ophthalmopathy. TCRdb re-derived calls from the multiplex PCR reads in MiXCR, one entry per CDR3 protein. This sample has more than 250,000 distinct CDR3 sequences, with roughly 15% found just once. Input material: blood. The receptors here all came from a woman between 50 and 59 years old with Graves' hyperthyroidism that later progressed to Graves' ophthalmopathy. The CDR3 runs from the conserved cysteine through the conserved F or W. A D gene is named only where the DNA matches it firmly. The size field is filled for only some rows; it gives once, few, many or a size class.

>.|TRBV19|TRBJ1-1|.
TGTGCCAGTAGTTACTCAGGAGTTTCTGAAGCTTTCTTT
CASSYSGVSEAFF
>.|TRBV2|TRBJ2-5|once
TGTGCCAGCAGCTTGACACAACTCCAAGAGACCCAGTACTTC
CASSLTQLQETQYF
>TRBD1|TRBV20-1|TRBJ1-5|.
TGCAGTGCCCCGGACAGGAATAGCAATCAGCCCCAGCATTTT
CSAPDRNSNQPQHF
>TRBD2|TRBV19|TRBJ2-5|few
TGTGCCAGTAGTACCACCGGGACTAGCGGCGAGACCCAGTACTTC
CASSTTGTSGETQYF
>.|TRBV5-5|TRBJ1-6|.
TGTGCCAGCAGCTCCGGGACGGCGAATTCACCCCTCCACTTT
CASSSGTANSPLHF
>TRBD2|TRBV3-1|TRBJ2-3|few
TGTGCCAGCAGCCAAGAGAGGCTAGCGGGCACAGATACGCAGTATTTT
CASSQERLAGTDTQYF
>.|TRBV28|TRBJ1-5|many
TGTGCCAGCAGTAGATCAGGGGCATGGCAGCCCCAGCATTTT
CASSRSGAWQPQHF
>.|TRBV28|TRBJ1-2|many
TGTGCCAGCGAAGAGGGACACCCCCTACTCTATGGCTACACCTTC
CASEEGHPLLYGYTF
>TRBD2|TRBV6-1|TRBJ2-1|many
TGTGCCAGCAGTGCTCGACTAGCGGGAGGGCCTAGGGATGAGCAGTTCTTC
CASSARLAGGPRDEQFF
>TRBD1|TRBV10-3|TRBJ1-2|many
TGTGCCATCAGGAGTGATGGACAGGGGAAAGATGGCTACACCTTC
CAIRSDGQGKDGYTF
>.|TRBV30|TRBJ2-4|many
TGTGCCTGGAGCTTGGCGCTTCCGGGTTCGGCCAAAAACATTCAGTACTTC
CAWSLALPGSAKNIQYF
>TRBD2|TRBV20-1|TRBJ2-2|few
TGCAGTGCTAGAGATTTGCCGAAAGGGACTAAAACCGGGGAGCTGTTTTTT
CSARDLPKGTKTGELFF
>.|TRBV19|TRBJ1-1|few
TGTGCCAGTAGACAGGGTCTTACGGGGTACACTGAAGCTTTCTTT
CASRQGLTGYTEAFF
>.|TRBV10-3|TRBJ2-3|many
TGTGCCATCAGTGACAGCCAGAGGACAGATACGCAGTATTTT
CAISDSQRTDTQYF
>.|TRBV5-1|TRBJ2-5|few
TGCGCCAGCAGCTTCGCCCAAGAGACCCAGTACTTC
CASSFAQETQYF
>.|TRBV28|TRBJ2-7|many
TGTGCCAGCAGGTGGGGCTACGAGCAGTACTTC
CASRWGYEQYF
>.|TRBV18|TRBJ1-1|many
TGTGCCAGCTCACCGGGCCCTGACACTGAAGCTTTCTTT
CASSPGPDTEAFF
>TRBD1|TRBV28|TRBJ2-7|.
TGTGCCAGCATTAAGTCGGGACAGGCTTACGACGAGCAGTACTTC
CASIKSGQAYDEQYF
>TRBD1|TRBV19|TRBJ1-5|few
TGTGCCAGTAGCCCCCGGGAAGACAGGGTTGTGAATCAGCCCCAGCATTTT
CASSPREDRVVNQPQHF
>TRBD2|TRBV7-2|TRBJ2-7|many
TGTGCCAGCAGCTTAGGCGCTAGCGGGAGGTTCTACGAGCAGTACTTC
CASSLGASGRFYEQYF
>TRBD2|TRBV7-6|TRBJ2-7|many
TGTGCCAGCAGCCCCCGGACTAGCGGGGCCTACGAGCAGTACTTC
CASSPRTSGAYEQYF
>.|TRBV29-1|TRBJ1-2|.
TGCAGCGTCGAACCCACAATAGGGGAAGGCTACACCTTC
CSVEPTIGEGYTF
>.|TRBV9|TRBJ1-1|few
TGTGCCAGCAGCGGGGGGGGCAGGGGAGGGTTTGACACTGAAGCTTTCTTT
CASSGGGRGGFDTEAFF
>TRBD2|TRBV20-1|TRBJ2-6|.
TGCAGTGCTAGAGGACTAGCGGAAGCGGTTGGGGCCAACGTCCTGACTTTC
CSARGLAEAVGANVLTF
>.|TRBV5-1|TRBJ2-5|few
TGCGCCAGCAGCTTGTCTTCCCTAAAAGAGACCCAGTACTTC
CASSLSSLKETQYF
>.|TRBV7-9|TRBJ2-3|many
TGTGCCAGCAGCTTTTACGGGAGAACAGATACGCAGTATTTT
CASSFYGRTDTQYF
>.|TRBV7-9|TRBJ1-3|.
TGTGCCAGCAGCTTAAAGTTATCTGGAAACACCATATATTTT
CASSLKLSGNTIYF